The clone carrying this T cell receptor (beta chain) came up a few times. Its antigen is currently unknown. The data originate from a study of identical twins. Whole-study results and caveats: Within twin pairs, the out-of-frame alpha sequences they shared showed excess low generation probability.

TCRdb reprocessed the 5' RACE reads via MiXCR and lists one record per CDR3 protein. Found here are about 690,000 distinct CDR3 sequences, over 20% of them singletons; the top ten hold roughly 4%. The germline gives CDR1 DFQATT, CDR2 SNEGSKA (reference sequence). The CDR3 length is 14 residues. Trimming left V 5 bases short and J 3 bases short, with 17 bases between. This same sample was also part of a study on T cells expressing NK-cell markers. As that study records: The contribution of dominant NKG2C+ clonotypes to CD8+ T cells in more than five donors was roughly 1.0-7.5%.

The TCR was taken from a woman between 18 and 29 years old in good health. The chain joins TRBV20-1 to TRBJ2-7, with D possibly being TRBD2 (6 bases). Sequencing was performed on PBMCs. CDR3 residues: CSAQTSSRGYEQYF. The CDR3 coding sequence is TGCAGTGCTCAGACTAGTTCTCGGGGCTACGAGCAGTACTTC.